This T cell receptor beta chain derives from a study of T cell changes during pregnancy in multiple sclerosis. TCRdb's table, derived via immunoSEQ multiplex PCR, lists solely in-frame clones and lacks some. The data contain tens of thousands of clones, about 93% of them singletons. Germline V gene sequence: CDR1 SGDLS, CDR2 YYNGEE. The V end lost 4 bases, the J end lost 8 bases, and 15 bases lay between the germline ends. This CDR3 is 13 amino acids long. The gene calls are TRBV9 and TRBJ1-2; weak D call: TRBD1 (6 bases). This specimen consisted of CD4+ T cells from peripheral blood mononuclear cells, obtained before pregnancy. The receptor was isolated from a female donor with multiple sclerosis, enrolled in a pregnancy study. The CDR3 DNA sequence: TGTGCCAGCAGCCGAGGGGGTAAAGAAGGCTACACCTTC. This translates into CASSRGGKEGYTF. Complete variable domain (other parts from reference TRBV9 and TRBJ1-2): DSGVTQTPKHLITATGQRVTLRCSPRSGDLSVYWYQQSLDQGLQFLIQYYNGEERAKGNILERFSAQQFPDLHSELNLSSLELGDSALYFCASSRGGKEGYTFGSGTRLTVV.